This T cell receptor beta chain was captured by sequencing in a study of blood T cells in healthy people across ages. Study-wide results and caveats: The CMV status of each donor remained undetermined, and this could have confounded shifts in expanded clonotypes. Unsorted PBMCs blocked a conclusive comparison of naive and antigen-experienced cells.

For this clonotype: Its specificity is not known.

PCR was performed a second time for 7 to 11 cycles using a sample-barcoded 5' primer and a J-beta primer mix. TCRdb fed the 5' RACE reads into MiXCR, producing one record per CDR3 protein. The repertoire includes approximately 850,000 distinct CDR3 sequences, approximately 48% of them detected once, and nearly 20% sits in the top ten. The authors drew ten milliliters of peripheral blood from each donor. Germline CDR1 is LGHNA and CDR2 is YSLEER. This CDR3 region has 19 residues. V was clipped by 0 bases and J by 1 base; unmatched bases: 9. The chain carries TRBV4-3 and TRBJ2-3; 11 bases align to TRBD1. This clonotype was obtained from a man in his sixties in good health. Source material: blood. The chain's CDR3 is CASSQEGQGAGPGTDTQYF. DNA of the CDR3: TGCGCCAGCAGCCAAGAAGGACAGGGGGCAGGTCCGGGCACAGATACGCAGTATTTT.